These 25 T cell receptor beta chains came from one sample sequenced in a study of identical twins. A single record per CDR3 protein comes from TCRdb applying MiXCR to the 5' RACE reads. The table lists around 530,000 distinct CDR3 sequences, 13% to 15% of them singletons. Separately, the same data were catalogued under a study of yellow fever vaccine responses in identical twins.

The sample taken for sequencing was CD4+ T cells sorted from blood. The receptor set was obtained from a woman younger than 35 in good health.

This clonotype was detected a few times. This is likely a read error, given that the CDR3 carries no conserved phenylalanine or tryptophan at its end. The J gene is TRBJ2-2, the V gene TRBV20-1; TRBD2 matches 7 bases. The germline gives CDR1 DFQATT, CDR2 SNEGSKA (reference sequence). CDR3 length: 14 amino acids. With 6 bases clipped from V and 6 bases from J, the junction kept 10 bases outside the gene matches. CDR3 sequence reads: CSAPGEGLAGELFS. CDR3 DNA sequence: TGCAGTGCACCCGGGGAGGGCCTGGCCGGGGAGCTGTTTTCT.

CDR3 sequence reads: CASSVASQSSYEQYF. The CDR3 DNA follows: TGTGCCAGCAGCGTAGCTAGCCAGAGCTCCTACGAGCAGTACTTC. J is TRBJ2-7 and V is TRBV9; a possible D gene is TRBD2 (5 bases). The germline CDR1 and CDR2 sequences are SGDLS and YYNGEE. V was clipped by 0 bases and J by 0 bases, with 10 bases between them. The CDR3 extends over 15 amino acids.

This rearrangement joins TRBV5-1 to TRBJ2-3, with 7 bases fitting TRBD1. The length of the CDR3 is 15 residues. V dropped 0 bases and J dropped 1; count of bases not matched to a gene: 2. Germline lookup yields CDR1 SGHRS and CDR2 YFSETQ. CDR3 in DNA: TGCGCCAGCAGCTTGGACGGACAGGGCACAGATACGCAGTATTTT. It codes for CASSLDGQGTDTQYF.

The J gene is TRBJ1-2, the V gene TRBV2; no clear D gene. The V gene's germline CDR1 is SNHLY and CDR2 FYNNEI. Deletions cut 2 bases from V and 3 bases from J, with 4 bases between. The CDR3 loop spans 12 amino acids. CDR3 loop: CASSERDYGYTF. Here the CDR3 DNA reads TGTGCCAGCAGTGAACGCGACTATGGCTACACCTTC.

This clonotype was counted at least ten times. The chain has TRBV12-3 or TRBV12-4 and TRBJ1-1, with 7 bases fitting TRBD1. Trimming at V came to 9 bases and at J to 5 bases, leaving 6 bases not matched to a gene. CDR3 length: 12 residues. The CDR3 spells CASSGGGTEAFF. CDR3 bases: TGTGCCAGTTCAGGGGGAGGAACTGAAGCTTTCTTT.

CDR3 nucleotides: TGTGCCAGCAGCCCGACCTCCGGGACTAGCGGCCAAGAGACCCAGTACTTC. Amino acid sequence: CASSPTSGTSGQETQYF. V and J are TRBV3-1 and TRBJ2-5; 11 positions agree with TRBD2. This CDR3 has 17 residues. V dropped 4 bases and J dropped 1; count of bases not matched to a gene: 8. The V gene's germline CDR1 is LGHDT and CDR2 YNNKEL (reference sequence).

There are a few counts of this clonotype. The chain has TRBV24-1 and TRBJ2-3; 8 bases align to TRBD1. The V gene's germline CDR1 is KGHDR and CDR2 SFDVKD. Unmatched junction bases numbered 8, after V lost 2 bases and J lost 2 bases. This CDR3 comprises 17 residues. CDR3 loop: CATSDSYNRGATDTQYF. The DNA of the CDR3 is TGTGCCACCAGTGATTCCTACAACAGGGGGGCCACAGATACGCAGTATTTT.

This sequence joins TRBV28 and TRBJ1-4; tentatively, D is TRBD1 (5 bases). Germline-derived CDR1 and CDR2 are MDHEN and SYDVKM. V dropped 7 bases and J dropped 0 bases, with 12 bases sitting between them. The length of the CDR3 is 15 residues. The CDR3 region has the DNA TGTGCCAGCACGGTATCGGGGGCAACTAATGAAAAACTGTTTTTT. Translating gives CASTVSGATNEKLFF.

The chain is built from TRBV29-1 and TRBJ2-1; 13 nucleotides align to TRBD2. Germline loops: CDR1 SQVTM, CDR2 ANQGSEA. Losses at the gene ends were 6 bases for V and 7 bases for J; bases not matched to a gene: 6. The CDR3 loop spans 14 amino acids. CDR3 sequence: CSVHTSGRGNEQFF. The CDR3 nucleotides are TGCAGCGTCCATACTAGCGGGAGGGGAAATGAGCAGTTCTTC.

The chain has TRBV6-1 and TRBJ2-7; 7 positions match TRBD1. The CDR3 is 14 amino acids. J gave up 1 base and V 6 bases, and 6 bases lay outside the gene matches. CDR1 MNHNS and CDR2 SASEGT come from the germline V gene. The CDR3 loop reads CASSRDSLSYEQYF. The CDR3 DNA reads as TGTGCCAGCAGCCGGGACAGCCTGTCCTACGAGCAGTACTTC.

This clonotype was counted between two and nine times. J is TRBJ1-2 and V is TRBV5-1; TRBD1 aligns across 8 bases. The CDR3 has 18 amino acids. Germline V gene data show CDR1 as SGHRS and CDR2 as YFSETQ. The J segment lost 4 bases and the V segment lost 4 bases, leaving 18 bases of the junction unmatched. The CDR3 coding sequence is TGCGCCAGCAGCCAAAGAGGACAGGGAAGACCACTTGGCTATGGCTACACCTTC. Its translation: CASSQRGQGRPLGYGYTF.

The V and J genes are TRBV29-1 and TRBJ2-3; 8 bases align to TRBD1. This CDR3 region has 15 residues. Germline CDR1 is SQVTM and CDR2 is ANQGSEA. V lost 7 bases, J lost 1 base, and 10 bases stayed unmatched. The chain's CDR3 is CSAKPGTGRTDTQYF. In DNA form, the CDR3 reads TGCAGCGCAAAGCCCGGGACAGGACGCACAGATACGCAGTATTTT.

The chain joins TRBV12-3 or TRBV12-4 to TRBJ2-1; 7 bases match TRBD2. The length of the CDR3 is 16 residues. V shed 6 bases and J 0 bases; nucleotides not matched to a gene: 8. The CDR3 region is CASREAGRNSYNEQFF. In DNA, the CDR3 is TGTGCCAGCAGGGAAGCGGGACGTAACTCCTACAATGAGCAGTTCTTC.

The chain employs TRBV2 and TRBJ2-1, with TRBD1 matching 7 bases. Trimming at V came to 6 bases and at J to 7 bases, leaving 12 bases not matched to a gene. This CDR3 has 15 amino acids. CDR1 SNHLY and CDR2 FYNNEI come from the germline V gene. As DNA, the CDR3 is TGTGCCAGCAGAACCTCACAGGGGCCAGGGAATGAGCAGTTCTTC. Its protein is CASRTSQGPGNEQFF.

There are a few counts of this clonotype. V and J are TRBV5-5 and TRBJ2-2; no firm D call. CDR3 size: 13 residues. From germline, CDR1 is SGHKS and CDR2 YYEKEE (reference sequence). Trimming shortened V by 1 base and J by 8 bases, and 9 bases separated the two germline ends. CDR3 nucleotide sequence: TGTGCCAGCAGCTTGAAAGGCGTTGGGGAGCTGTTTTTT. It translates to CASSLKGVGELFF.

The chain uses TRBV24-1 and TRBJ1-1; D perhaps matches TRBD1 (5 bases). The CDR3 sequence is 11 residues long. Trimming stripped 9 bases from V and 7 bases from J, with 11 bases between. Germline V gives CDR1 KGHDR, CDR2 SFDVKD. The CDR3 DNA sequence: TGTGCCACCCGCGGGGCAAATGAAGCTTTCTTT. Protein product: CATRGANEAFF.

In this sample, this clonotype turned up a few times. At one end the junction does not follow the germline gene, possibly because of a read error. CDR3 in DNA: TGTGCCAGCAATGAACAGGGCCGGGGGGAGCTGTTTTTT. It specifies CASNEQGRGELFF. The J gene is TRBJ2-2, the V gene TRBV2; possible D gene TRBD1, 6 bases. Per the germline V gene, CDR1 is SNHLY and CDR2 is FYNNEI. The CDR3 is made up of 13 amino acids.

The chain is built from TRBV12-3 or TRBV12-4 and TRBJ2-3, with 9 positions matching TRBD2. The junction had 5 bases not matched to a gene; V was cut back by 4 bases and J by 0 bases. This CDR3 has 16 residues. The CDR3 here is CASSSQTSGSTDTQYF. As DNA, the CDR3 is TGTGCCAGCAGTTCTCAGACTAGCGGAAGCACAGATACGCAGTATTTT.

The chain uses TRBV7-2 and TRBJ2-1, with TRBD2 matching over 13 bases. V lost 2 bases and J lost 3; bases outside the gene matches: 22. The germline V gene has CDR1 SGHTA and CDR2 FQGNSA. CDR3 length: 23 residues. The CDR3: CASSLFLFGLGLAGAGFYNEQFF. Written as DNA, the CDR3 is TGTGCCAGCAGCTTATTTCTTTTTGGGCTCGGACTAGCGGGAGCAGGGTTCTACAATGAGCAGTTCTTC.

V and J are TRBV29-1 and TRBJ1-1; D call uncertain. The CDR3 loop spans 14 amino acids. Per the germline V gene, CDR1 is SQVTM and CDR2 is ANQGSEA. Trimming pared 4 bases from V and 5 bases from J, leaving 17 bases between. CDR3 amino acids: CSVVGREGNTEAFF. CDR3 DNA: TGCAGCGTTGTAGGGAGGGAAGGGAATACTGAAGCTTTCTTT.

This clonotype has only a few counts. In nucleotides, the CDR3 is TGTGCCAGCAGTTTAAACAGGGAATACGAGCAGTACTTC. Its translation is CASSLNREYEQYF. The gene calls are TRBV12-3 or TRBV12-4 and TRBJ2-7, with D perhaps TRBD1 (6 bases). Trimming took 2 bases from V and 4 from J, leaving 9 bases between them. The CDR3 runs 13 residues.

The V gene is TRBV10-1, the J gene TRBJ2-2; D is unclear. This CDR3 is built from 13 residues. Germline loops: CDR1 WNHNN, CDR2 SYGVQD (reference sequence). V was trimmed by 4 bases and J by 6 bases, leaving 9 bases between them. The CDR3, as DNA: TGCGCCAGCAGTGCCCGTGTGGCCGGGGAGCTGTTTTTT. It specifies CASSARVAGELFF.

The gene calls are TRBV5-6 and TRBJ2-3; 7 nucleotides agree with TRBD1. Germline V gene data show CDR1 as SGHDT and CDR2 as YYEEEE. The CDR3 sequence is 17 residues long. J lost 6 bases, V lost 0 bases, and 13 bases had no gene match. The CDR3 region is CASSLGKTGYLFDTQYF. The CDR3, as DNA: TGTGCCAGCAGCTTGGGGAAGACAGGGTACCTCTTTGATACGCAGTATTTT.

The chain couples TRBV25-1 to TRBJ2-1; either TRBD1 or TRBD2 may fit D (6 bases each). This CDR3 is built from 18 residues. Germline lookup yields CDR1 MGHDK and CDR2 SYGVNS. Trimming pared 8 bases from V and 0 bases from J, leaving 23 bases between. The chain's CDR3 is CASVQTGAVLSSYNEQFF. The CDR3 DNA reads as TGTGCCAGCGTACAAACGGGGGCAGTCTTAAGCTCCTACAATGAGCAGTTCTTC.

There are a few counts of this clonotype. CDR3 amino acids: CSASSGREDEQYF. The CDR3 DNA reads TGCAGTGCTAGTTCAGGGAGGGAGGACGAGCAGTACTTC. The chain couples TRBV20-1 to TRBJ2-7; TRBD2 agrees at 7 bases. J was trimmed by 5 bases and V by 3 bases; bases with no gene match: 7. Germline CDR1 is DFQATT and CDR2 is SNEGSKA (reference sequence). This CDR3 region has 13 residues.